The TCR beta chain described here comes from a study of cytomegalovirus exposure and HLA in healthy donors. Study-wide points: Excluded were some V segments that proved indistinguishable, including TRBV6-2 and TRBV6-3.

With 60 Vbeta and 13 Jbeta primers, the PCR was carried out. Clones were sequenced by immunoSEQ multiplex PCR, and TCRdb holds only the in-frame ones, with some missing. The sample comprises around 300,000 clones, under 80% of which are singletons, and around 2.3% rests with the top ten. Germline CDR1 is SGHNT and CDR2 is YENEEA. The CDR3 runs to 15 residues. V dropped 5 bases and J dropped 8; count of bases not matched to a gene: 6. Worth noting for this clone: Its antigen is not known.

The chain uses TRBV11-3 and TRBJ2-1; TRBD2 matches at 13 bases. The sample taken for sequencing was PBMCs. The sequence was obtained from a female donor in good health and CMV-seronegative. This CDR3 is CASSPWTSGSYEQFF. The CDR3 DNA follows: TGTGCCAGCAGCCCTTGGACTAGCGGGAGCTATGAGCAGTTCTTC.